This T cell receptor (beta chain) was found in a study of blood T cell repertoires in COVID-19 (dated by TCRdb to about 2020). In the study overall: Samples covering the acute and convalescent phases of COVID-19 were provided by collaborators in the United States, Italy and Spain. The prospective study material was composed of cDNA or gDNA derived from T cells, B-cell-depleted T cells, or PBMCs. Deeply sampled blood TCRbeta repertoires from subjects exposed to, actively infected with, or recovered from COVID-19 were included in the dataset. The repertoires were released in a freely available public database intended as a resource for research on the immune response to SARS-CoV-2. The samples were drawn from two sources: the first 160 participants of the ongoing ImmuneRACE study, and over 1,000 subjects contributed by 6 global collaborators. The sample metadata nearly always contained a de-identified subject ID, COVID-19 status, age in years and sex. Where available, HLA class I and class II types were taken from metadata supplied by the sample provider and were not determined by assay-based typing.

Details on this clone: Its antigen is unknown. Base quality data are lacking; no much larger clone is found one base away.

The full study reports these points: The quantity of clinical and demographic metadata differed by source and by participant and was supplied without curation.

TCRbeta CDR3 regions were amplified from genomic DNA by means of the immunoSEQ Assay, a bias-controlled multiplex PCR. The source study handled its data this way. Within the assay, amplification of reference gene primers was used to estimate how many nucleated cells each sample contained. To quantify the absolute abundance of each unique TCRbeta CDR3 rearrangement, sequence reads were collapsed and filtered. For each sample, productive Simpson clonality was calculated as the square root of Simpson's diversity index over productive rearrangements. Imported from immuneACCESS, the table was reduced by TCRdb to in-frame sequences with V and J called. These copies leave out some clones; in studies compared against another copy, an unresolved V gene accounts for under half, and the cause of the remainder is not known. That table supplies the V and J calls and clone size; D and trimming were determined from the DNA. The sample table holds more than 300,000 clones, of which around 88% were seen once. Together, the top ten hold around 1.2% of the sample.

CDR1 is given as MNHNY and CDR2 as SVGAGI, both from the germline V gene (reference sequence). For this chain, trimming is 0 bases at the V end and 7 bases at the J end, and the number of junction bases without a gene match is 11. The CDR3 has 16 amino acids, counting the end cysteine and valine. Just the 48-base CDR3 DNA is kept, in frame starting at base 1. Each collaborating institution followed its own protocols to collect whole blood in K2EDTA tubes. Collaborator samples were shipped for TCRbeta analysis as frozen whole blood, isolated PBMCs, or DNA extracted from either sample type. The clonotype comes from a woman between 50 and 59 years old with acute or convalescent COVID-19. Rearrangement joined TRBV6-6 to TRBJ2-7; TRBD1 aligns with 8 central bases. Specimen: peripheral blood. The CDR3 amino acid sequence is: CASSYSNPGQGYEQYV. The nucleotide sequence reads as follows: TGTGCCAGCAGTTACTCAAACCCTGGACAGGGTTATGAGCAGTACGTC.